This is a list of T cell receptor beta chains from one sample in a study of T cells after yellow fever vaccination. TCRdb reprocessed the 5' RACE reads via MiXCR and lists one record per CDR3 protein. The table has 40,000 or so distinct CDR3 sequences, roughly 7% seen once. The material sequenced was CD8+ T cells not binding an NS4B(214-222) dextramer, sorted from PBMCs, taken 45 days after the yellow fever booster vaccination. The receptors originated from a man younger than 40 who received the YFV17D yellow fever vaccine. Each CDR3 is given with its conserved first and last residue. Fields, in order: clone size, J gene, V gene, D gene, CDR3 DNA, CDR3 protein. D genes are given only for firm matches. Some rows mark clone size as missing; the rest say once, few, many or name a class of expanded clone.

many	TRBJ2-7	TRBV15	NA	TGTGCCACCAGCAGAGTCGGAGACATCTCCTACGAGCAGTACTTC	CATSRVGDISYEQYF
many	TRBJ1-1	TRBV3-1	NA	TGTGCCAGCAGCCGGGACTTACAGATGAACACTGAAGCTTTCTTT	CASSRDLQMNTEAFF
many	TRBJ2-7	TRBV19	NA	TGTGCCAGTAGCTGGACGGAAGGCTACGAGCAGTACTTC	CASSWTEGYEQYF
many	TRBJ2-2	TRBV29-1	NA	TGCAGCGTACCCTGGGGCGAAGGGAGGTACGGGGAGCTGTTTTTT	CSVPWGEGRYGELFF
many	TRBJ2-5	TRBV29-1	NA	TGCAGCGTTGATTCAGTGGGTCTGGGTGAGACCCAGTACTTC	CSVDSVGLGETQYF
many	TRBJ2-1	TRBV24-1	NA	TGTGCCACCAGTGATTTCGCTAATGAGCAGTTCTTC	CATSDFANEQFF
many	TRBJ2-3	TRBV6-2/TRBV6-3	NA	TGTGCCAGCAGTTACTCAGTTCAGTTCACAGATACGCAGTATTTT	CASSYSVQFTDTQYF
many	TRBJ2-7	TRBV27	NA	TGTGCCAGCAGTTTCCTGGGGAACGAGCAGTACTTC	CASSFLGNEQYF
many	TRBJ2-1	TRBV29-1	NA	TGCAGCGTAGACCTGGGTTGGCCGCCGGGGTACAATGAGCAGTTCTTC	CSVDLGWPPGYNEQFF
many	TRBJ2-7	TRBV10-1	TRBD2	TGCGCCAGCAGTTCCAGCGGGAATTCCTACGAGCAGTACTTC	CASSSSGNSYEQYF
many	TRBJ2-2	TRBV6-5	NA	TGTGCCAGCAGTTACTCCGGCAACACCGGGGAGCTGTTTTTT	CASSYSGNTGELFF
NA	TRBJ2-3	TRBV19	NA	TGTGCCAGTAGTACCGGACCTCATCAAGGGTTGGGTACGCAGTATTTT	CASSTGPHQGLGTQYF
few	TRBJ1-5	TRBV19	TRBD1	TGTGCCACCTGGGACAGGAGCGGAGATCAGCCCCAGCATTTT	CATWDRSGDQPQHF
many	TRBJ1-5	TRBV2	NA	TGTGCCAGCAGTGAAGCGCTCTTTAGTGGGCAGCTCCAGCATTTT	CASSEALFSGQLQHF
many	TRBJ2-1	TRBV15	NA	TGTGCCACCAGCAGAGCGGTTTTCGGGACCAATGAGCAGTTCTTC	CATSRAVFGTNEQFF
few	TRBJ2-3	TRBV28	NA	TGTGCCAGCAGTTTGGCGGGAAGCACAGATACGCAGTATTTT	CASSLAGSTDTQYF
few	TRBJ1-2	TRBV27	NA	TGTGCCAGCAGTTTCGGCTCTCTCGTACGGGGCTACACCTTC	CASSFGSLVRGYTF
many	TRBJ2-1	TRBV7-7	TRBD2	TGTGCCAGCAGCTCTGGACTAGCGGTCAATGAGCAGTTCTTC	CASSSGLAVNEQFF
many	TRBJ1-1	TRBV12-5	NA	TGTGCTAGTGGTTTCATACCCTGGGGGGAAAACAACACTGAAGCTTTCTTT	CASGFIPWGENNTEAFF
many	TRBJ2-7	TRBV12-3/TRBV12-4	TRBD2	TGTGCCAGCAGTGTACTAGCGGCTTCATACGAGCAGTACTTC	CASSVLAASYEQYF
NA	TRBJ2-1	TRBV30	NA	TGTGCCTGGGGGGACACATACAATGAGCAGTTCTTC	CAWGDTYNEQFF
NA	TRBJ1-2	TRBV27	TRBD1	TGTGCCAGCAGTAAGACAGGGAGTAGCTACACCTTC	CASSKTGSSYTF
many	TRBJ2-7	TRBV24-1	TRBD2	TGTGCCACCAGTGACGGGACTAGCGGGAGTTACGAGCAGTACTTC	CATSDGTSGSYEQYF
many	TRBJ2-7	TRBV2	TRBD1	TGTGCCAGCTCCTTGGGGACAGGGTTCTACGAGCAGTACTTC	CASSLGTGFYEQYF
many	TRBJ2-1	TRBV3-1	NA	TGTGCCAGCAGCCAAACTGGCACAGTTAACAATGAGCAGTTCTTC	CASSQTGTVNNEQFF
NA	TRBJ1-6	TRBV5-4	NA	TGTGCCAGCAGTTCCCGGGACCTGAGCTCCTATAATTCACCCCTCCACTTT	CASSSRDLSSYNSPLHF
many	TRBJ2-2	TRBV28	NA	TGTGCCAGCAGTTTTGGACCAGAGAACACCGGGGAGCTGTTTTTT	CASSFGPENTGELFF
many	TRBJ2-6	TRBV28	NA	TGTGCCAGCAGTACCTCTTCCGGTCCCAGGGCCAACGTCCTGACTTTC	CASSTSSGPRANVLTF
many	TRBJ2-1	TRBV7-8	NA	TGTGCCAGCAGCTTAGCGCACTGGGCCTACAATGAGCAGTTCTTC	CASSLAHWAYNEQFF
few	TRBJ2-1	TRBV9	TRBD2	TGTGCCAGCAGCGTAGCTAGCGGGCCTGGGGATGAGCAGTTCTTC	CASSVASGPGDEQFF
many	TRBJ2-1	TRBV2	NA	TGTGCCAGCTTGTTAGCCCAAGTGTTCTTC	CASLLAQVFF
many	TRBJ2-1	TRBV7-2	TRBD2	TGTGCCAGCAGCCCTGGACTAGCGGGTTACAATGAGCAGTTCTTC	CASSPGLAGYNEQFF
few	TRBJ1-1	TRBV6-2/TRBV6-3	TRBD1	TGTGCCAGCAGTTGGGACAGGGTGGCGAACACTGAAGCTTTCTTT	CASSWDRVANTEAFF
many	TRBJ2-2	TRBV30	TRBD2	TGTGCCTGGATGGGGACTAGCGGGAGGAATCCCGGGGAGCTGTTTTTT	CAWMGTSGRNPGELFF
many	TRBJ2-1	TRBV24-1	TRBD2	TGTGCCACCAGTGTAGGGACTAGCGGGAGCAATGAGCAGTTCTTC	CATSVGTSGSNEQFF
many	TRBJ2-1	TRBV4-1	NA	TGCGCCAGCAGCCAGATATTAGCGGAGCCATCCCGGAATGAGCAGTTCTTC	CASSQILAEPSRNEQFF
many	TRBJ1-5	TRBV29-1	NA	TGCAGCGTTGACGGTGGCGGTCCCAATCAGCCCCAGCATTTT	CSVDGGGPNQPQHF
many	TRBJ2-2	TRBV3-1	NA	TGTGCCAGCAGCCAAGTGGGGGGTTACACCGGGGAGCTGTTTTTT	CASSQVGGYTGELFF
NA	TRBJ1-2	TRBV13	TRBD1	TGTGCCAGCGACCGACAGGGGCAAGATGGCTACACCTTC	CASDRQGQDGYTF
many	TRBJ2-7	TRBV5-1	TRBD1	TGCGCCAGCAGCCCGGGACAGGGTGTCTACGAGCAGTACTTC	CASSPGQGVYEQYF
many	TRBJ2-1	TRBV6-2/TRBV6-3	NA	TGTGCCAGCAGTCTGGCAGGGCTCAACAATGAGCAGTTCTTC	CASSLAGLNNEQFF